The 6 T cell receptor beta chains presented below share a single source sample, sequenced in a study of OX40 agonist ivuxolimab in advanced cancers. Data came from immunoSEQ multiplex PCR; TCRdb stores just in-frame clones and leaves some out. The sample has about 83,000 clones; about 80% are singletons. The specimen was CD4+ or CD8+ T cells sorted from blood, collected in a trial of the OX40 agonist ivuxolimab. The receptor set was obtained from an adult with an advanced solid tumor such as melanoma, head and neck, liver or kidney cancer.

The genes are TRBV5-1 and TRBJ2-5, with D possibly TRBD1 on 6 matching bases. CDR3 size: 15 residues. Trimming pared 1 base from V and 5 bases from J, leaving 15 bases between. The germline CDR1 and CDR2 sequences are SGHRS and YFSETQ. CDR3 amino acids: CASSLTGHQGETQYF. CDR3 bases: TGCGCCAGCAGCTTGACTGGACATCAGGGGGAGACCCAGTACTTC.

In this sample, this clone turned up a few times. The chain couples TRBV7-2 to TRBJ2-3; a possible D gene is TRBD2 (5 bases). Looked up from germline, CDR1 is SGHTA and CDR2 is FQGNSA. Trimming left V 4 bases short and J 4 bases short, with 15 bases between. CDR3 length: 15 residues. The CDR3 loop reads CASSSRGHTADTQYF. The CDR3 nucleotides are TGTGCCAGCAGCTCCCGGGGTCACACTGCAGATACGCAGTATTTT.

The chain links TRBV5-1 to TRBJ2-3; 15 bases line up with TRBD2. V dropped 3 bases and J dropped 6; count of bases not matched to a gene: 11. The CDR3 loop spans 18 amino acids. The V gene's germline CDR1 is SGHRS and CDR2 YFSETQ. The CDR3: CASSWGLAGGSGVDTQYF. DNA for the CDR3: TGCGCCAGCAGCTGGGGACTAGCGGGGGGCTCCGGCGTGGATACGCAGTATTTT. Variable domain in full (rest from reference TRBV5-1 and TRBJ2-3): KAGVTQTPRYLIKTRGQQVTLSCSPISGHRSVSWYQQTPGQGLQFLFEYFSETQRNKGNFPGRFSGRQFSNSRSEMNVSTLELGDSALYLCASSWGLAGGSGVDTQYFGPGTRLTVL.

The rearrangement uses TRBV19 and TRBJ1-5; D possibly corresponds to TRBD1 (5 bases). The CDR3 consists of 17 residues. Germline loops: CDR1 LNHDA, CDR2 SQIVND (reference sequence). Trimming pared 7 bases from V and 2 bases from J, leaving 21 bases between. CDR3 residues: CASNIDLAGQGNQPQHF. CDR3 DNA: TGTGCCAGTAACATCGATTTGGCGGGGCAGGGCAATCAGCCCCAGCATTTT.

This clone showed up just once. The gene calls are TRBV30 and TRBJ1-3; D uncertain. V gave up 2 bases and J gave up 0 bases, with 14 bases separating them. CDR1 and CDR2 from the germline V gene are GTSNPN and SVGIG (reference sequence). There are 16 residues in the CDR3. DNA for the CDR3: TGTGCCTGGAGTAGGCGAACGGCGATCTCTGGAAACACCATATATTTT. It codes for CAWSRRTAISGNTIYF.

The chain carries TRBV11-2 and TRBJ2-2; D perhaps matches TRBD2 (5 bases). The CDR3 is 16 amino acids. CDR1 is SGHAT, CDR2 FQNNGV, per germline. Trimming removed 2 bases at V and 3 bases at J, with 13 bases between. The CDR3 bases are TGTGCCAGCAGCTTATATTTGCGCGGGTACACCGGGGAGCTGTTTTTT. Amino acid sequence: CASSLYLRGYTGELFF.